The clone carrying this T cell receptor (beta chain) was seen a few times. Running of the assay took place at deep level. The table came from immunoSEQ multiplex PCR; TCRdb's copy has only in-frame clones and leaves some out. The sample carries 700,000 or so clones, approximately 79% recorded once. Germline V lookup: CDR1 MNHEY, CDR2 SMNVEV (reference sequence). V lost 4 bases to trimming and J lost 3 bases; unmatched junction nucleotides: 9. This CDR3 comprises 16 residues. The source of the sample is a study of shared clonotypes between healthy human individuals. Study-level background: Per donor, three plates held CD4 naive cells, three held CD4 memory, two held CD8 naive and one held CD8 memory.

The receptor comes from a woman in her twenties or thirties in good health. The chain employs TRBV27 and TRBJ2-7, with 10 nucleotides matching TRBD2. The sequenced sample consisted of memory CD4+ T cells sorted from blood. Subset reported: CD45RA-negative fraction. The CDR3 nucleotides are TGTGCCAGCAGTTCCGTCTCACTAGCGGGACACTACGAGCAGTACTTC. Amino acid sequence: CASSSVSLAGHYEQYF.